This TCR beta chain was identified in a study of blood T cells in healthy people across ages. The V gene lost 7 bases and the J gene lost 6 bases, with 9 bases spanning the gap. There are 12 residues in the CDR3. The second PCR ran roughly 6 to 11 cycles with a sample-barcoded 5' primer and J-beta primers. TCRdb fed the 5' RACE reads into MiXCR, producing one record per CDR3 protein. Of about 1.7 million distinct CDR3 sequences in the sample, 28% were seen once. This sequence joins TRBV12-3 or TRBV12-4 and TRBJ1-4, with D possibly being TRBD1 (5 bases). The receptor was isolated from a woman in her twenties or thirties in good health. What was sequenced was blood. In DNA form, the CDR3 reads TGTGCCAGCACAACGACAGATGAAAAACTGTTTTTT. Its protein product is CASTTTDEKLFF.